Below, 23 T cell receptor beta chains from the same sample are listed, as sequenced in a study of metastatic and nonmetastatic thyroid tumors. MiXCR reprocessed the PCR reads for TCRdb. The repertoire holds about 38,000 clones, roughly 45% seen once, with roughly a quarter in the top ten. Among the patients, none had received any treatment before thyroid surgery. Sequenced: tumor tissue. The receptors originated from a male donor with papillary thyroid cancer or a benign thyroid nodule (not recorded which). Some clones in this sample may be carry-over from other donors' samples.

J is TRBJ2-7 and V is TRBV30, with 9 positions matching TRBD1. This CDR3 is built from 12 residues. V lost 7 bases and J lost 4; bases outside the gene matches: 5. Germline V gene sequence: CDR1 GTSNPN, CDR2 SVGIG (reference sequence). The CDR3 bases are TGTGCCTACCGGGACAGGGCATACGAGCAGTACTTC. Protein product: CAYRDRAYEQYF.

The V gene is TRBV18, the J gene TRBJ1-1; D unresolved. CDR1 and CDR2 from the germline V gene are KGHSH and LQKENI. Deletions cut 6 bases from V and 4 bases from J, with 21 bases between. The CDR3 sequence is 16 residues long. This CDR3 is CASSPKRRVIPTEAFF. In DNA form, the CDR3 reads TGTGCCAGCTCGCCCAAAAGAAGGGTTATTCCCACTGAAGCTTTCTTT.

This clone has more than one count but fewer than ten. In nucleotides, the CDR3 is TGTGCCAGCAGCCTCGACTGGGAGCAGTACTTC. As protein: CASSLDWEQYF. V is TRBV7-9 and J is TRBJ2-7; D call uncertain. Germline CDR1 and CDR2: SEHNR and FQNEAQ (reference sequence). This CDR3 is built from 11 residues. Trimming removed 5 bases at V and 7 bases at J, with 9 bases between.

The chain employs TRBV11-2 and TRBJ2-7, with unresolved D. V lost 1 base and J 4 bases, leaving 5 bases between the germline ends. This CDR3 contains 12 residues. CDR1 and CDR2 (germline): SGHAT, FQNNGV. Here the CDR3 DNA reads TGTGCCAGCAGCTTAGTCTGGTACGAGCAGTACTTC. It translates to CASSLVWYEQYF.

This clone has more than one count but fewer than ten. The chain carries TRBV28 and TRBJ2-7; D call uncertain. The CDR3 loop spans 12 amino acids. Germline V gene lookup returns CDR1 MDHEN and CDR2 SYDVKM. The V end lost 3 bases, the J end lost 3 bases, and 6 bases lay between the germline ends. The CDR3 loop reads CASSFQSYEQYF. In DNA, the CDR3 is TGTGCCAGCAGTTTTCAGAGCTACGAGCAGTACTTC.

In this sample, this clone turned up a few times. The chain employs TRBV11-2 and TRBJ2-7; 7 bases match TRBD2. The J segment lost 0 bases and the V segment lost 1 base, leaving 15 bases of the junction unmatched. The length of the CDR3 is 19 residues. Germline values: CDR1 SGHAT, CDR2 FQNNGV. CDR3 nucleotide sequence: TGTGCCAGCAGCTTAGTAGCCCTCGCCGAAGCGGGGCACTCCTACGAGCAGTACTTC. This gives the protein CASSLVALAEAGHSYEQYF.

This clone was observed a handful of times. The chain couples TRBV28 to TRBJ1-5; D gene unclear. From germline, CDR1 is MDHEN and CDR2 SYDVKM. Trimming cost V 5 bases and J 1 base, with 18 bases left between them. CDR3 length: 17 amino acids. CDR3: CASSIGWTRRSNQPQHF. Written as DNA, the CDR3 is TGTGCCAGCAGTATAGGCTGGACTCGGCGGAGCAATCAGCCCCAGCATTTT.

This clone appeared once. This chain uses TRBV5-6 with TRBJ2-3; 7 bases line up with TRBD1. The CDR3 is 16 amino acids. In germline, CDR1 is SGHDT, CDR2 YYEEEE. The ends lost 0 bases at V and 3 bases at J; junction bases unmatched: 7. The CDR3 loop reads CASSLDRGLGTDTQYF. CDR3 sequence (DNA): TGTGCCAGCAGCTTGGATAGGGGGCTCGGGACAGATACGCAGTATTTT.

This chain uses TRBV6-2 or TRBV6-3 with TRBJ2-7; 9 nucleotides match TRBD2. Trimming cost V 6 bases and J 3 bases; bases outside gene matches: 15. CDR3 length: 17 amino acids. Per the germline V gene, CDR1 is MNHEY and CDR2 is SVGEGT. In nucleotides, the CDR3 is TGTGCCAGCAGCCCTTCCTATTCCGGGACTAGCTACTACGAGCAGTACTTC. Residues: CASSPSYSGTSYYEQYF.

V usage is TRBV5-6 and J usage is TRBJ1-1; possibly TRBD1 for D (6 bases). This CDR3 is built from 13 residues. V was shortened by 4 bases and J by 4 bases, with 11 bases between the two germline ends. Germline V lookup: CDR1 SGHDT, CDR2 YYEEEE. The CDR3 DNA is TGTGCCAGCAGCCCCGCAGGGGTCACTGAAGCTTTCTTT. Protein sequence: CASSPAGVTEAFF.

This clone came up a few times. V is TRBV20-1 and J is TRBJ1-5; D possibly corresponds to TRBD1 (6 bases). This CDR3 comprises 13 residues. V was pared by 2 bases and J by 11 bases, with 16 bases between. From germline, CDR1 is DFQATT and CDR2 SNEGSKA (reference sequence). For the CDR3, the DNA is TGCAGTGCTAGATCCGGGACACCAGAAACCCAGCATTTT. Protein: CSARSGTPETQHF.

J is TRBJ2-5 and V is TRBV15; D possibly corresponds to TRBD1 (6 bases). V shed 4 bases and J shed 5 bases, with 11 bases lying between them. CDR3 length equals 13 residues. Germline values: CDR1 LNHNV, CDR2 YYDKDF (reference sequence). The DNA of the CDR3 is TGTGCCACCAGCAAACAGGGCGAGGAGACCCAGTACTTC. Protein sequence: CATSKQGEETQYF.

The J gene is TRBJ1-1, the V gene TRBV5-8, with D tentatively TRBD1 (5 bases). This CDR3 region has 15 residues. Germline V gene data show CDR1 as SGHTS and CDR2 as YDEGEE. The CDR3 DNA follows: TGTGTCGGACGGCCGGAGGATCGGGGCGAATCTGAAGCTTTCTTT. Translating gives CVGRPEDRGESEAFF.

This clone was recorded a few times. V gene TRBV4-1 combines with J gene TRBJ1-2; 10 nucleotides match TRBD1. The CDR3 spans 16 residues. With V trimmed by 0 bases and J by 5 bases, 6 bases remained unmatched. CDR1 MGHRA and CDR2 YSYEKL come from the germline V gene. The CDR3 DNA follows: TGCGCCAGCAGCCAAGAGGGGACAGGGGAACCTTATGGCTACACCTTC. As protein: CASSQEGTGEPYGYTF.

Comments on this clone: An end of the junction does not agree with germline; a read error may underlie this. The V call is TRBV5-1, the J call TRBJ2-2, with D hard to call. CDR1 and CDR2 (germline): SGHRS, YFSETQ. This CDR3 spans 14 amino acids. In DNA form, the CDR3 reads TGCGCCAGCAGATTGGACCCAAGCCCCGGGGAGCTGTTTTTT. Its translation is CASRLDPSPGELFF.

The V and J genes are TRBV27 and TRBJ1-5, with unresolved D. Trimming removed 3 bases from V and 5 bases from J, with 8 bases in between. This CDR3 is built from 13 residues. Germline lookup yields CDR1 MNHEY and CDR2 SMNVEV (reference sequence). Here the CDR3 reads CASSFIADQPQHF. DNA of the CDR3: TGTGCCAGCAGTTTTATCGCGGATCAGCCCCAGCATTTT.

The sample holds a few counts of this clone. J is TRBJ2-3 and V is TRBV19; a possible D gene is TRBD2 (6 bases). This CDR3 has 13 residues. CDR1 is LNHDA and CDR2 is SQIVND in the germline V gene (reference sequence). V was cut by 6 bases and J by 0 bases, with 7 bases left in between. The CDR3 region is CASSSGSTDTQYF. The CDR3 coding sequence is TGTGCCAGTAGCAGCGGGAGCACAGATACGCAGTATTTT.

The chain carries TRBV2 and TRBJ2-2; 9 bases align to TRBD1. With 8 bases clipped from V and 1 base from J, the junction kept 8 bases outside the gene matches. CDR3 size: 16 residues. Germline CDR1 reads SNHLY; CDR2 reads FYNNEI. CDR3 nucleotides: TGTGCCAGCCCTAGGGGACAGGGAGAGAACACCGGGGAGCTGTTTTTT. It yields the protein CASPRGQGENTGELFF.

The rearrangement uses TRBV6-1 and TRBJ2-1, with D unclear. The CDR3 is made up of 15 amino acids. Trimming stripped 2 bases from V and 4 bases from J, with 12 bases between. Germline assignment: CDR1 MNHNS and CDR2 SASEGT. CDR3 sequence: CASSELGIEYNEQFF. As DNA, the CDR3 is TGTGCCAGCAGTGAACTGGGGATAGAGTACAATGAGCAGTTCTTC.

This clone was seen only a few times. The gene calls are TRBV11-3 and TRBJ2-3; D remains unclear. Germline V gene data show CDR1 as SGHNT and CDR2 as YENEEA. The CDR3 sequence is 12 residues long. Trimming removed 5 bases at V and 7 bases at J, with 10 bases between. The CDR3 DNA reads TGTGCCAGCAGCCTCGGAAGCAATACGCAGTATTTT. Translating it yields CASSLGSNTQYF.

The table lists this clone with a few counts. The chain joins TRBV6-1 to TRBJ2-7; D tentatively fits TRBD1 or TRBD2 (5 bases each). The CDR3 sequence is 14 residues long. Germline V gene data show CDR1 as MNHNS and CDR2 as SASEGT. Between the trimmed V and J ends, which lost 5 bases and 4 bases, there was a span of 15 bases. In DNA, the CDR3 is TGTGCCAGCAGTCTAGCCCCGGACAAGTACGAGCAGTACTTC. Amino acid sequence: CASSLAPDKYEQYF.

This chain joins TRBV20-1 and TRBJ2-1; possibly TRBD1 or TRBD2 for D (5 bases each). V was shortened by 3 bases and J by 4 bases, with 25 bases between the two germline ends. CDR3 size: 18 residues. CDR1 DFQATT and CDR2 SNEGSKA come from the germline V gene (reference sequence). CDR3 residues: CSARGPYSFGGGYNEQFF. DNA for the CDR3: TGCAGTGCTAGGGGACCGTATTCATTCGGAGGTGGTTACAATGAGCAGTTCTTC.

V is TRBV7-3 and J is TRBJ1-1, with 7 bases fitting TRBD1. Per germline, CDR1 SGHTA and CDR2 FQGTGA. The trim removed 5 bases at V and 4 bases at J, leaving 7 bases unmatched. This CDR3 contains 14 residues. In DNA, the CDR3 is TGTGCCAGCAGCCTCACAGGGGCAGGCACTGAAGCTTTCTTT. Translating it yields CASSLTGAGTEAFF.